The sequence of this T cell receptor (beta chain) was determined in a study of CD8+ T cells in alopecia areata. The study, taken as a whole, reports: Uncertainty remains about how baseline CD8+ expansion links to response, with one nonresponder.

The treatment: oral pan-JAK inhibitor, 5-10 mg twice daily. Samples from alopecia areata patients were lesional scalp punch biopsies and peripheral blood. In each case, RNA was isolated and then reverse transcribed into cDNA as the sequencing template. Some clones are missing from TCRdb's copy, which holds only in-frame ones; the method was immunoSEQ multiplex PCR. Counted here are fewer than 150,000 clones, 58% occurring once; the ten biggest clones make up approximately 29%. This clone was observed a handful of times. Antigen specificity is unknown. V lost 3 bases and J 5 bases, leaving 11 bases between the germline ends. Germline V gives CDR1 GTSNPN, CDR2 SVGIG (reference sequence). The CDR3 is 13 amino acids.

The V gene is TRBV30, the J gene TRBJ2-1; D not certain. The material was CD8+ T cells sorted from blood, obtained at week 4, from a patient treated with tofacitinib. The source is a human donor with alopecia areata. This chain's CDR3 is CAWSPDWDNEQFF. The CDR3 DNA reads TGTGCCTGGAGCCCCGACTGGGACAATGAGCAGTTCTTC.